Given below is one T cell receptor (beta chain) in context. From germline, CDR1 is MRHNA and CDR2 SNTAGT. This CDR3 is 15 amino acids long. V was cut by 3 bases and J by 2 bases, with 10 bases left in between. This sample is part of a study of blood T cell repertoires in COVID-19. Study processing details: Reference gene primer amplification in the assay estimated nucleated cell counts. Data came from immunoSEQ multiplex PCR; TCRdb stores just in-frame clones and leaves some out. The D gene and trimming were derived from the DNA, and the V and J assignments and clone size from that table. The sample contains some 180,000 clones, roughly three quarters of which appear only once.

The clonotype comes from a woman in her forties or fifties with active or convalescent COVID-19. This chain links TRBV6-4 with TRBJ2-2; D gene ambiguous. The specimen sequenced was peripheral blood. The CDR3, as DNA: TGTGCCAGCAGTGAGACGCTAGAAAACACCGGGGAGCTGTTTTTT. Protein sequence: CASSETLENTGELFF.